This T cell receptor beta chain was sequenced during a study of T cell responses to AZD1222 COVID-19 vaccine. The assay was immunoSEQ multiplex PCR, and TCRdb's table has in-frame clones only and misses some. The sample records about 180,000 clones, 88% being singletons. This clonotype was sampled from an adult who received the AZD1222 COVID-19 vaccine. Sequenced here: peripheral blood, sampled 28 days after the second AZD1222 dose.

The CDR3, as DNA: TGTGCCAGCAGTTTGGTTCCGGGCAGGGAGGGGGAGTACTTC. It codes for CASSLVPGREGEYF. The V and J genes are TRBV28 and TRBJ2-7; tentative D call: TRBD2 (7 bases). Germline V lookup: CDR1 MDHEN, CDR2 SYDVKM. CDR3 length equals 14 residues. V shed 3 bases and J shed 11 bases, with 20 bases lying between them.